This T cell receptor (beta chain) was sequenced during a study of blood T cell repertoires in COVID-19. About the research overall: There were acute and convalescent COVID-19 samples, and they came from the United States, Italy and Spain. PBMCs, B-cell-depleted T cells, or T cells provided the cDNA or gDNA that made up the material.

Original methodology: Amplifying reference gene primers gave estimates of nucleated cell counts. Method: immunoSEQ multiplex PCR; TCRdb's copy keeps in-frame clones and lacks some. That table furnishes V, J and clone size, whereas the DNA furnished D and trimming. Of roughly 380,000 clones in the sample, about nine tenths were seen once. Seattle patients were enrolled while actively infected and followed longitudinally. Deletions cut 0 bases from V and 4 bases from J, with 7 bases between. The germline gives CDR1 LGHDT, CDR2 YNNKEL (reference sequence). This CDR3 is built from 14 residues. The sequence derives from a woman aged 40 to 50 with COVID-19, enrolled during active disease. This chain joins TRBV3-1 (or the pseudogene TRBV3-2) and TRBJ1-3, with D unclear. Sequencing was done on a sample of peripheral blood. CDR3 DNA: TGTGCCAGCAGCCAAGAAGGGAGGGGAAACACCATATATTTT. Translation gives CASSQEGRGNTIYF.